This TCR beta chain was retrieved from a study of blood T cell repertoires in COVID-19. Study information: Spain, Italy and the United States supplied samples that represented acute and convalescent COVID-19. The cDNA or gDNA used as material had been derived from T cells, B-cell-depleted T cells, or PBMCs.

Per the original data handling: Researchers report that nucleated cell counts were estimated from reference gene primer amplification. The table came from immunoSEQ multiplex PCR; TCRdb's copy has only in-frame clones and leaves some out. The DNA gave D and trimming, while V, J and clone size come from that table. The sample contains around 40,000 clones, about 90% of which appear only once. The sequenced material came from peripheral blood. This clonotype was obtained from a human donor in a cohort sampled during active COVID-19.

As DNA, the CDR3 is TGCGCCAGCAGGTTCCCCACCGGGACAGGGGTTGTCGGGGAGCTGTTTTTT. Translation: CASRFPTGTGVVGELFF. This chain uses TRBV5-1 with TRBJ2-2; 10 positions agree with TRBD1. After removal of 5 bases from V and 7 bases from J, the junction contained 14 bases not matched to a gene. Germline CDR1 SGHRS, CDR2 YFSETQ. The CDR3 consists of 17 residues.